A single sample is the source of the 30 T cell receptor beta chains below, sequenced in a study of cytomegalovirus exposure and HLA in healthy donors. Amplification used 60 Vbeta primers and 13 Jbeta primers. This table comes from immunoSEQ multiplex PCR, and its TCRdb copy is limited to in-frame clones, with some not included. The sample yields around 130,000 clones, roughly 9% seen once. The sample comprised PBMCs. All receptors derive from a woman aged 40 to 55 in good health and CMV-seropositive.

The chain couples TRBV30 to TRBJ2-7; D might be TRBD2 (5 bases). V was trimmed by 5 bases and J by 4 bases, leaving 9 bases between them. CDR3 length equals 11 residues. Germline-derived CDR1 and CDR2 are GTSNPN and SVGIG (reference sequence). CDR3 coding DNA: TGTGCCTGGGGGAGACAATACGAGCAGTACTTC. The encoded protein is CAWGRQYEQYF.

The chain couples TRBV19 to TRBJ1-2; a possible D gene is TRBD1 (6 bases). The CDR3 spans 14 residues. Germline values: CDR1 LNHDA, CDR2 SQIVND (reference sequence). V was clipped by 7 bases and J by 2 bases, with 14 bases between them. The CDR3 nucleotides read TGTGCCAGTAATCGGGCAGGGGCCAACTATGGCTACACCTTC. Its translation: CASNRAGANYGYTF.

In its sample, this clone ranks as medium-sized. V usage is TRBV2 and J usage is TRBJ1-1, with D hard to call. The CDR3 sequence is 12 residues long. V lost 5 bases and J 10 bases, leaving 14 bases between the germline ends. CDR1 and CDR2 from the germline V gene are SNHLY and FYNNEI. The CDR3 DNA reads TGTGCCAGCAGTCTTGGACCACTAGGAGCTTTCTTT. Translating it yields CASSLGPLGAFF.

The CDR3 reads CASGQHQPQHF. The CDR3 region has the DNA TGTGCCAGCGGACAACATCAGCCCCAGCATTTT. This chain links TRBV27 with TRBJ1-5; perhaps TRBD1 as D (5 bases). CDR3 length: 11 amino acids. Between the trimmed V and J ends, which lost 8 bases and 5 bases, there was a span of 7 bases. Germline loops: CDR1 MNHEY, CDR2 SMNVEV (reference sequence).

This clone appeared a few times. V is TRBV5-5 and J is TRBJ1-1; a possible D gene is TRBD1 (5 bases). V lost 2 bases to trimming and J lost 4 bases, with 9 bases between them. Germline CDR1 reads SGHKS; CDR2 reads YYEKEE (reference sequence). The CDR3 runs to 13 residues. CDR3 bases: TGTGCCAGCAGCTTTTACGGGGGCACTGAAGCTTTCTTT. Translated: CASSFYGGTEAFF.

This clone was counted only a few times. The gene calls are TRBV7-7 and TRBJ1-1; the D is unclear. The CDR3 sequence is 13 residues long. V shed 6 bases and J shed 1 base, with 9 bases lying between them. Germline V gives CDR1 SSHAT, CDR2 FNYEAQ (reference sequence). The CDR3 region has the DNA TGTGCCAGCAGTTACAGTAAGAACACTGAAGCTTTCTTT. Residues: CASSYSKNTEAFF.

This clone was seen a few times. This sequence joins TRBV5-4 and TRBJ1-2; D gene uncertain. The CDR3 sequence is 15 residues long. Germline values: CDR1 SGHNT, CDR2 YYREEE (reference sequence). Trimming cost V 6 bases and J 2 bases, with 17 bases left between them. The CDR3 DNA reads as TGTGCCAGCACCCTGAGGGCAGTGGCGAACTATGGCTACACCTTC. Amino acid sequence: CASTLRAVANYGYTF.

The chain employs TRBV5-1 and TRBJ2-5, with unresolved D. The germline V gene encodes CDR1 SGHRS and CDR2 YFSETQ. V was pared by 0 bases and J by 5 bases, with 17 bases between. The CDR3 covers 16 residues. CDR3 coding DNA: TGCGCCAGCAGCTTGGCCTCCCCACGGTCCGGGGAGACCCAGTACTTC. This encodes CASSLASPRSGETQYF. Together with reference TRBV5-1 and TRBJ2-5, the CDR3 gives the full variable domain: KAGVTQTPRYLIKTRGQQVTLSCSPISGHRSVSWYQQTPGQGLQFLFEYFSETQRNKGNFPGRFSGRQFSNSRSEMNVSTLELGDSALYLCASSLASPRSGETQYFGPGTRLLVL.

This clone showed up just a few times. This sequence joins TRBV10-3 and TRBJ1-1; TRBD1 matches 8 bases. V shed 5 bases, J shed 3 bases, and the junction held 11 bases outside the gene matches. CDR1 ENHRY and CDR2 SYGVKD come from the germline V gene. The CDR3 is made up of 16 amino acids. Here the CDR3 reads CAISPPGQVSDTEAFF. As DNA, the CDR3 is TGTGCCATCAGTCCCCCGGGACAGGTCTCGGACACTGAAGCTTTCTTT.

V and J are TRBV7-2 and TRBJ1-1; 8 nucleotides agree with TRBD1. The length of the CDR3 is 15 residues. Germline CDR1 and CDR2: SGHTA and FQGNSA. V shed 1 base, J shed 1 base, and the junction held 2 bases outside the gene matches. The CDR3 region has the DNA TGTGCCAGCAGCTTAGTTACAGGGGGGAACACTGAAGCTTTCTTT. It specifies CASSLVTGGNTEAFF. The full variable domain, in which reference TRBV7-2 and TRBJ1-1 provide the parts outside the CDR3, is GAGVSQSPSNKVTEKGKDVELRCDPISGHTALYWYRQSLGQGLEFLIYFQGNSAPDKSGLPSDRFSAERTGGSVSTLTIQRTQQEDSAVYLCASSLVTGGNTEAFFGQGTRLTVV.

This clone was seen a handful of times. V is TRBV29-1 and J is TRBJ1-1, with D uncertain. CDR3 length equals 12 residues. Germline CDR1 reads SQVTM; CDR2 reads ANQGSEA. The ends were cut back, 4 bases at V and 1 base at J, with 7 bases in the middle. In DNA form, the CDR3 reads TGCAGCGTTGTAGATCGGAACACTGAAGCTTTCTTT. Its translation: CSVVDRNTEAFF.

The CDR3 spells CASSDQGNTEAFF. The CDR3 DNA reads TGCGCCAGCAGCGATCAGGGGAACACTGAAGCTTTCTTT. This chain links TRBV5-1 with TRBJ1-1; D may be TRBD1 (5 bases). The CDR3 contains 13 residues. Deletions cut 4 bases from V and 1 base from J, with 8 bases between. Germline V gives CDR1 SGHRS, CDR2 YFSETQ.

This chain connects TRBV5-6 to TRBJ2-7; 7 nucleotides match TRBD1. This CDR3 spans 15 amino acids. The germline V gene encodes CDR1 SGHDT and CDR2 YYEEEE. V was clipped by 2 bases and J by 0 bases; unmatched bases: 5. For the CDR3, the DNA is TGTGCCAGCAGCTTCTTCCAGGGGGACTCCTACGAGCAGTACTTC. Translating it yields CASSFFQGDSYEQYF. The entire variable domain, with the rest obtained from reference TRBV5-6 and TRBJ2-7, is as follows: DAGVTQSPTHLIKTRGQQVTLRCSPKSGHDTVSWYQQALGQGPQFIFQYYEEEERQRGNFPDRFSGHQFPNYSSELNVNALLLGDSALYLCASSFFQGDSYEQYFGPGTRLTVT.

This clone was detected a few times. One end of the junction fails to match germline, which may point to a read error. J is TRBJ1-4 and V is TRBV30; D may be TRBD1 (6 bases). There are 14 residues in the CDR3. The germline gives CDR1 GTSNPN, CDR2 SVGIG (reference sequence). CDR3 bases: TGTGCCCGGAGTGTAGGGCAGGGGAGGGGAAAACTGTTTTTT. Translated: CARSVGQGRGKLFF.

This chain joins TRBV28 and TRBJ1-5; TRBD1 matches at 7 bases. J was trimmed by 2 bases and V by 5 bases; bases with no gene match: 24. In germline, CDR1 is MDHEN, CDR2 SYDVKM. The CDR3 runs 21 residues. The CDR3 sequence is CASSPRSVGTGVRLGNQPQHF. In DNA form, the CDR3 reads TGTGCCAGCAGTCCCAGGAGTGTGGGCACAGGGGTTAGATTGGGCAATCAGCCCCAGCATTTT.

Comments on this clone: Other DNA variants within this sample encode the same CDR3. The chain joins TRBV9 to TRBJ1-1; no clear D gene. Germline V gene data show CDR1 as SGDLS and CDR2 as YYNGEE. This CDR3 region has 13 residues. Trimming removed 0 bases at V and 1 base at J, with 4 bases between. CDR3: CASSVAQNTEAFF. The DNA of the CDR3 is TGTGCCAGCAGCGTAGCCCAGAACACTGAAGCTTTCTTT.

The J gene is TRBJ2-5, the V gene TRBV19, with 7 bases identical to TRBD1. The better agreement between TRBJ2-7 and the DNA end casts doubt on the J call. Germline assignment: CDR1 LNHDA and CDR2 SQIVND (reference sequence). The CDR3 loop spans 14 amino acids. Here the CDR3 reads CASSLRDSSYEQYF. The DNA for the CDR3 is TGTGCCAGTAGCCTACGGGACAGCTCCTACGAGCAGTACTTC.

This clone was observed a few times. This chain links TRBV5-1 with TRBJ2-7, with D hard to call. V was shortened by 4 bases and J by 6 bases, with 11 bases between the two germline ends. This CDR3 is 12 amino acids long. Germline CDR1 reads SGHRS; CDR2 reads YFSETQ. The CDR3 region is CASSMNAGEQYF. The CDR3 DNA sequence: TGCGCCAGCAGCATGAATGCCGGCGAGCAGTACTTC.

There are a few counts of this clone. The genes are TRBV30 and TRBJ1-6, with 9 bases matching TRBD1. The CDR3 extends over 15 amino acids. Unmatched junction bases numbered 9, after V lost 5 bases and J lost 7 bases. Germline CDR1 reads GTSNPN; CDR2 reads SVGIG (reference sequence). The CDR3 bases are TGTGCCTGGTCCACGGGGACAGGGAAAAATTCACCCCTCCACTTT. Translating gives CAWSTGTGKNSPLHF.

The table lists this clone with a few counts. This chain connects TRBV5-4 to TRBJ1-1; the D gene is possibly TRBD1 (6 bases). The CDR3 length is 15 residues. With 3 bases removed from V and 0 bases from J, the gap between germline ends came to 12 bases. Germline CDR1 reads SGHNT; CDR2 reads YYREEE (reference sequence). For the CDR3, the DNA is TGTGCCAGCAGCTCACAGGGTTATCTGAACACTGAAGCTTTCTTT. This sequence encodes CASSSQGYLNTEAFF.

This sequence joins TRBV28 and TRBJ2-7, with D hard to call. Trimming left V 5 bases short and J 5 bases short, with 19 bases between. Germline V gene sequence: CDR1 MDHEN, CDR2 SYDVKM. This CDR3 is built from 15 residues. CDR3 nucleotide sequence: TGTGCCAGCAGTGTGGCGGCTGGTCGCCTGGACGAGCAGTACTTC. This gives the protein CASSVAAGRLDEQYF.

This clone was seen a few times. The V gene is TRBV11-1, the J gene TRBJ1-1; 7 nucleotides align to TRBD1. This CDR3 has 14 residues. The V segment lost 5 bases and the J segment 2 bases; nucleotides outside the gene matches: 5. Germline assignment: CDR1 SGHAT and CDR2 FQDESV (reference sequence). CDR3 nucleotide sequence: TGTGCCAGCAGCAAGGGACAGCTAAACACTGAAGCTTTCTTT. Protein product: CASSKGQLNTEAFF.

This chain uses TRBV5-1 with TRBJ2-3; 12 nucleotides agree with TRBD2. The CDR3 loop spans 17 amino acids. The ends lost 4 bases at V and 3 bases at J; junction bases unmatched: 9. In germline, CDR1 is SGHRS, CDR2 YFSETQ. The CDR3 DNA sequence: TGCGCCAGCAGCCCATCTCTAGCGGGGGGGTTAACAGATACGCAGTATTTT. Its protein is CASSPSLAGGLTDTQYF.

This clone was picked up a small number of times. The chain joins TRBV18 to TRBJ1-1, with 7 nucleotides matching TRBD1. Trimming removed 3 bases from V and 11 bases from J; junction bases left unmatched: 9. Germline V gives CDR1 KGHSH, CDR2 LQKENI. The CDR3 totals 13 residues. CDR3 sequence: CASSPDRMAWAFF. As DNA, the CDR3 is TGTGCCAGCTCACCGGACAGGATGGCCTGGGCTTTCTTT.

The V call is TRBV30, the J call TRBJ2-5; 8 bases line up with TRBD1. Germline CDR1 and CDR2: GTSNPN and SVGIG (reference sequence). CDR3 length: 14 residues. V lost 0 bases to trimming and J lost 7 bases; unmatched junction nucleotides: 7. This CDR3 is CAWSVLGTGGTQYF. In nucleotides, the CDR3 is TGTGCCTGGAGTGTACTTGGGACAGGTGGGACCCAGTACTTC.

The J gene is TRBJ2-3, the V gene TRBV6-4, with D perhaps matching TRBD1 (5 bases). The V end was cut by 0 bases, the J end by 6 bases, with 13 bases between. CDR3 length: 15 amino acids. Germline assignment: CDR1 MRHNA and CDR2 SNTAGT. The CDR3 nucleotides are TGTGCCAGCAGTGACTCAAGGGCAGGGCGTGATACGCAGTATTTT. Protein: CASSDSRAGRDTQYF.

This clone was detected a few times. This chain uses TRBV5-1 with TRBJ1-2; 10 bases are shared with TRBD1. The CDR3 has 16 residues. Germline loops: CDR1 SGHRS, CDR2 YFSETQ. Trimming took 6 bases from V and 8 from J; bases not matched to a gene: 16. In DNA form, the CDR3 reads TGCGCCAGCACCCTAGACAGGGGGCCCACTTCGGGGGGCTACACCTTC. This gives the protein CASTLDRGPTSGGYTF.

The V and J genes are TRBV6-1 and TRBJ1-1; tentatively, D is TRBD1 (5 bases). This CDR3 has 14 amino acids. Germline V lookup: CDR1 MNHNS, CDR2 SASEGT. V lost 5 bases and J 2 bases, leaving 12 bases between the germline ends. The CDR3 here is CASSTLGGNTEAFF. Written as DNA, the CDR3 is TGTGCCAGCAGTACTCTGGGGGGTAACACTGAAGCTTTCTTT.

This clone has a handful of counts. The rearrangement uses TRBV6-5 and TRBJ1-1, with D uncertain. Per the germline V gene, CDR1 is MNHEY and CDR2 is SVGAGI. The CDR3 extends over 15 amino acids. Trimming left V 2 bases short and J 0 bases short, with 10 bases between. The CDR3 DNA reads TGTGCCAGCAGTTACCGTGCGAGATTGAACACTGAAGCTTTCTTT. Its translation is CASSYRARLNTEAFF.

This clone was counted a few times. This chain joins TRBV27 and TRBJ1-1; D call uncertain. This CDR3 contains 15 residues. Germline V gene lookup returns CDR1 MNHEY and CDR2 SMNVEV (reference sequence). V shed 0 bases and J shed 0 bases, with 8 bases lying between them. The CDR3, as DNA: TGTGCCAGCAGTTTATCAATGAGATTGAACACTGAAGCTTTCTTT. Protein sequence: CASSLSMRLNTEAFF.